This T cell receptor (beta chain) was sequenced in a study of blood T cell repertoires in COVID-19. CDR1 is SEHNR and CDR2 is FQNEAQ in the germline V gene (reference sequence). V lost 5 bases, J lost 1 base, and 1 base stayed unmatched. CDR3 length: 14 residues. TCRdb's table, derived via immunoSEQ multiplex PCR, lists solely in-frame clones and lacks some. The sample has 100,000 to 150,000 clones, 79% seen once. The sequence derives from a man aged 35 to 55 with active or convalescent COVID-19. Sequenced: peripheral blood. The V and J genes are TRBV7-9 and TRBJ1-2; TRBD1 aligns across 10 bases. CDR3 protein: CASSGDRGNYGYTF. CDR3 in DNA: TGTGCCAGCAGCGGGGACAGGGGTAACTATGGCTACACCTTC.